The 10 T cell receptor beta chains below all came from one sample that was sequenced in a study of graft-versus-host responses after intestinal transplantation. The repertoire was sequenced with immunoSEQ multiplex PCR; TCRdb's copy has only in-frame clones and lacks some. Of 55,000 to 85,000 clones in the sample, 89% were seen once. No antigen has been assigned to these receptors. The sequenced sample was unstimulated CD8+ T cells sorted from spleen or lymph node cells, obtained before intestinal transplant. Receptors were obtained from a human donor who received an intestinal transplant.

This chain links TRBV4-1 with TRBJ2-2, with 7 bases lining up with TRBD2. V shed 4 bases and J 4 bases; nucleotides not matched to a gene: 12. Germline V lookup: CDR1 MGHRA, CDR2 YSYEKL. The CDR3 length is 17 residues. The CDR3 sequence is CASSLPRPSGITGELFF. The CDR3 DNA reads TGCGCCAGCAGCCTCCCCCGCCCTAGCGGAATCACCGGGGAGCTGTTTTTT.

This sequence joins TRBV7-8 and TRBJ2-6; 8 nucleotides match TRBD1. The V and J ends lost 5 bases and 0 bases, in that order; junction bases with no gene match: 6. The CDR3 runs to 17 residues. Germline CDR1 is SGHVS and CDR2 is FQNEAQ. The CDR3: CASSGRTGSSGANVLTF. In nucleotides, the CDR3 is TGTGCCAGCAGCGGGAGGACAGGGAGCTCTGGGGCCAACGTCCTGACTTTC.

This clone occurred once. The chain is built from TRBV2 and TRBJ2-7; TRBD2 is a possible D gene (6 bases). V lost 5 bases and J lost 0, with 14 bases in between. Per germline, CDR1 SNHLY and CDR2 FYNNEI. This CDR3 has 15 residues. The CDR3 DNA is TGTGCCAGCAGTTCGGGTGGGGGGTCCTCCTACGAGCAGTACTTC. This codes for CASSSGGGSSYEQYF.

A single count supports this clone. V and J are TRBV5-4 and TRBJ2-3, with 8 bases that match TRBD2. This CDR3 contains 17 residues. CDR1 is SGHNT, CDR2 YYREEE, per germline (reference sequence). The ends lost 4 bases at V and 3 bases at J; junction bases unmatched: 13. CDR3 nucleotide sequence: TGTGCCAGCAGCCCCGGACGGGGGGGGATCAGGACAGATACGCAGTATTTT. It codes for CASSPGRGGIRTDTQYF.

The chain is built from TRBV9 and TRBJ2-1; 12 bases line up with TRBD2. Unmatched junction bases numbered 6, after V lost 3 bases and J lost 8 bases. CDR1 and CDR2 from the germline V gene are SGDLS and YYNGEE. The length of the CDR3 is 15 residues. The CDR3 loop is CASSASGGASDEQFF. Here the CDR3 DNA reads TGTGCCAGCAGCGCTAGCGGGGGGGCCTCGGATGAGCAGTTCTTC.

This clone appeared once. The CDR3 here is CASSLGDRGTDTQYF. Written as DNA, the CDR3 is TGTGCCAGCAGCTTGGGGGACAGGGGCACAGATACGCAGTATTTT. This chain joins TRBV5-5 and TRBJ2-3; 9 nucleotides match TRBD1. Unmatched junction bases numbered 0, after V lost 0 bases and J lost 1 base. CDR1 and CDR2 from the germline V gene are SGHKS and YYEKEE (reference sequence). This CDR3 spans 15 amino acids.

V usage is TRBV7-6 and J usage is TRBJ2-5, with a possible D match to TRBD2 (5 bases). Between the trimmed V and J ends, which lost 3 bases and 7 bases, there was a span of 18 bases. The CDR3 has 15 residues. Germline V lookup: CDR1 SGHVS, CDR2 FNYEAQ. As DNA, the CDR3 is TGTGCCAGCAGCTTGGACTTTTGGGATTGGGGGACCCAGTACTTC. This gives the protein CASSLDFWDWGTQYF.

Concerning this clone: This sample also contains other DNA sequences that code for the same CDR3. This chain uses TRBV28 with TRBJ2-5; 11 nucleotides match TRBD2. Germline assignment: CDR1 MDHEN and CDR2 SYDVKM. V lost 6 bases, J lost 1 base, and 7 bases stayed unmatched. This CDR3 has 16 residues. CDR3 nucleotides: TGTGCCAGCAGCCCCTTAGCGGGAGGGCCCCAAGAGACCCAGTACTTC. Its protein product is CASSPLAGGPQETQYF.

V is TRBV28 and J is TRBJ2-5, with a possible D match to TRBD2 (6 bases). V lost 5 bases and J 4 bases, leaving 11 bases between the germline ends. The CDR3 totals 13 residues. CDR1 and CDR2 from the germline V gene are MDHEN and SYDVKM. CDR3 protein: CASSALARETQYF. The DNA for the CDR3 is TGTGCCAGCAGTGCCCTAGCGAGAGAGACCCAGTACTTC.

The V and J genes are TRBV7-8 and TRBJ1-1; D uncertain. V gave up 5 bases and J gave up 4 bases, with 8 bases separating them. This CDR3 is built from 12 residues. CDR1 and CDR2 (germline): SGHVS, FQNEAQ. CDR3 loop: CASSTPGTEAFF. CDR3 bases: TGTGCCAGCAGCACTCCCGGCACTGAAGCTTTCTTT.